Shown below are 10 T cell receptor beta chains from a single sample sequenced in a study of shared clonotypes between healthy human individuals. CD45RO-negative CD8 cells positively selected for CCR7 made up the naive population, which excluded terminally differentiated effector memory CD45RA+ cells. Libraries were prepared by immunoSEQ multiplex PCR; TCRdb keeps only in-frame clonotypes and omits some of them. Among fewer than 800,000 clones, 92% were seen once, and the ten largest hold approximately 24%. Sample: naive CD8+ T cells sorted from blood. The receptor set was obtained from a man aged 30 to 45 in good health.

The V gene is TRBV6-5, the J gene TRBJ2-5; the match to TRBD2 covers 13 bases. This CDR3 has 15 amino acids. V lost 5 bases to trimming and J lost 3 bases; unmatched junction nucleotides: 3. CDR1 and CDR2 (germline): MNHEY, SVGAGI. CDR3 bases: TGTGCCAGCAGTCGACTAGCGGGAGGAGAAGAGACCCAGTACTTC. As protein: CASSRLAGGEETQYF.

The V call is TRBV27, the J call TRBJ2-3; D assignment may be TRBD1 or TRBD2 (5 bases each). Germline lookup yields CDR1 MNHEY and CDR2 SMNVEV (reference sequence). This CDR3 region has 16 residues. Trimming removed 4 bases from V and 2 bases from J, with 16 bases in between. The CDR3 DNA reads TGTGCCAGCAGTTACTTTTGGGACGGCTACACAGATACGCAGTATTTT. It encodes CASSYFWDGYTDTQYF.

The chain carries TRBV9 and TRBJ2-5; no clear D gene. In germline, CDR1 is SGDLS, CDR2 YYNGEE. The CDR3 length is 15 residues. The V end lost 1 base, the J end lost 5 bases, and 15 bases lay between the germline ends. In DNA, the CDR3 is TGTGCCAGCAGCGTACTTGAGGTAGTATCGGAGACCCAGTACTTC. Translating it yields CASSVLEVVSETQYF.

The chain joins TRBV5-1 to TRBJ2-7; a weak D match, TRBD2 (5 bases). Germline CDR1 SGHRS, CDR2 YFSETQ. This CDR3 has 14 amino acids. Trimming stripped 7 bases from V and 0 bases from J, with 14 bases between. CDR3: CASRAEDGSYEQYF. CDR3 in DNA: TGCGCCAGCCGAGCGGAGGATGGCTCCTACGAGCAGTACTTC.

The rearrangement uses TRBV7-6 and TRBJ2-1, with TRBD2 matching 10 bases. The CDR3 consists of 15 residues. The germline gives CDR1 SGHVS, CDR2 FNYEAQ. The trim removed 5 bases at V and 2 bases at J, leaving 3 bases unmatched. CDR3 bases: TGTGCCAGCAGCAACCTAGCGGGAGCCTACAATGAGCAGTTCTTC. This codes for CASSNLAGAYNEQFF.

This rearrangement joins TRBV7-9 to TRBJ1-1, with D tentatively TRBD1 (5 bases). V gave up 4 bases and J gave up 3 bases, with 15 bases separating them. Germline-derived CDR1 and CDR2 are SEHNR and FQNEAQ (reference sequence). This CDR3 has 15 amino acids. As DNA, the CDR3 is TGTGCCAGCAGCTCCTTCGGGGGGAAGGACACTGAAGCTTTCTTT. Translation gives CASSSFGGKDTEAFF. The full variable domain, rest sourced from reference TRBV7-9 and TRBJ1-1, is DTGVSQNPRHKITKRGQNVTFRCDPISEHNRLYWYRQTLGQGPEFLTYFQNEAQLEKSRLLSDRFSAERPKGSFSTLEIQRTEQGDSAMYLCASSSFGGKDTEAFFGQGTRLTVV.

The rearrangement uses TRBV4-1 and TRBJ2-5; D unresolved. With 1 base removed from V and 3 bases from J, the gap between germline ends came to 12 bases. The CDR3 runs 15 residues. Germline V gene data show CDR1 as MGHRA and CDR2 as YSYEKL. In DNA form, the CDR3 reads TGCGCCAGCAGCCAAGCGCTCAGCACCAAAGAGACCCAGTACTTC. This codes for CASSQALSTKETQYF.

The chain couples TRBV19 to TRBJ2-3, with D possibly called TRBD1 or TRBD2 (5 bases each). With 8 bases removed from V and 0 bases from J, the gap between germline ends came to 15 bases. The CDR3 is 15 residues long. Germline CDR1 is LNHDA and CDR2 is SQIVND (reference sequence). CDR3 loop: CASSRGELSTDTQYF. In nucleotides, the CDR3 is TGTGCCAGTTCGAGGGGCGAACTTAGCACAGATACGCAGTATTTT. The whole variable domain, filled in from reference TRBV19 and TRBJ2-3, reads DGGITQSPKYLFRKEGQNVTLSCEQNLNHDAMYWYRQDPGQGLRLIYYSQIVNDFQKGDIAEGYSVSREKKESFPLTVTSAQKNPTAFYLCASSRGELSTDTQYFGPGTRLTVL.

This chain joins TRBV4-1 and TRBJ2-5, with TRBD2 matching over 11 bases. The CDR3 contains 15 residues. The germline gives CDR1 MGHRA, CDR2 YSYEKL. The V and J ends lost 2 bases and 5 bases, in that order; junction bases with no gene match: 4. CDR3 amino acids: CASSQTSGSQETQYF. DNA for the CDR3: TGCGCCAGCAGCCAAACTAGCGGGAGCCAGGAGACCCAGTACTTC.

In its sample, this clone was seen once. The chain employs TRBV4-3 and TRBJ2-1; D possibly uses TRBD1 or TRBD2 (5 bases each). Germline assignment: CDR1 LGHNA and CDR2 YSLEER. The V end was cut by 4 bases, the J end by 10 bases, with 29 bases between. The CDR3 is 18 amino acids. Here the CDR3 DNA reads TGCGCCAGCAGCCTTCTAACCGGAGAGGGACCAGCTAGAGAGGAGCAGTTCTTC. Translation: CASSLLTGEGPAREEQFF.